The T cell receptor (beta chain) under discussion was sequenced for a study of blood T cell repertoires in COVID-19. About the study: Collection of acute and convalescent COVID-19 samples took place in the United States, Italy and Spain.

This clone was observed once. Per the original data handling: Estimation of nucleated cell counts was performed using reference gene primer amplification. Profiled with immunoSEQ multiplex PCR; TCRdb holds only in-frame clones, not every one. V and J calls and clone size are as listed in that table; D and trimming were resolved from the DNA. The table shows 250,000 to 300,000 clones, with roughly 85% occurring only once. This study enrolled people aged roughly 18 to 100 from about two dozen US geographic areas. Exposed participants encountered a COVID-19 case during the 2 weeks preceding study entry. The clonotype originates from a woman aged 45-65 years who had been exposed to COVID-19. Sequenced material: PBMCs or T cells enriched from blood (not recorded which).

The CDR3 is CASSEWTGDEQYF. The DNA of the CDR3 is TGTGCCAGCAGCGAGTGGACAGGGGACGAGCAGTACTTC. This sequence joins TRBV9 and TRBJ2-7; 9 positions agree with TRBD1. The V segment lost 3 bases and the J segment 5 bases; nucleotides outside the gene matches: 3. CDR1 is SGDLS and CDR2 is YYNGEE in the germline V gene. The CDR3 loop spans 13 amino acids.